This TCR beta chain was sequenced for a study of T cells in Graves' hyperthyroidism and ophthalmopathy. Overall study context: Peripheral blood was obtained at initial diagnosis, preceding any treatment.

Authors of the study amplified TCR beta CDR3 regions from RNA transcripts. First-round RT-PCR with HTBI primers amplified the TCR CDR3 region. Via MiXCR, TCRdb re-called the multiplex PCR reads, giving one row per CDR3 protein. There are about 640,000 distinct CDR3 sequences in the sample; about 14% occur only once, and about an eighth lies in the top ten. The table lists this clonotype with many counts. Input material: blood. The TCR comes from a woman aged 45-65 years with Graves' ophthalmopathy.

CDR3 loop: CASSGGAAHTEAFF. Written as DNA, the CDR3 is TGTGCCAGCAGCGGTGGGGCAGCACACACTGAAGCTTTCTTT. The chain is built from TRBV7-9 and TRBJ1-1; TRBD1 is a possible D gene (5 bases). The length of the CDR3 is 14 residues. V was shortened by 5 bases and J by 3 bases, with 13 bases between the two germline ends. Germline values: CDR1 SEHNR, CDR2 FQNEAQ (reference sequence).